This is a list of T cell receptor beta chains from one sample in a study of HIV-infected children after antiretroviral therapy interruption. TCRdb re-analysed the 3' RACE reads in MiXCR, keeping a single row per CDR3 protein. The sample consists of around 50,000 distinct CDR3 sequences, approximately 4.3% of them appearing once. The sequencing used CD45RA+ CD4+ T cells from PBMCs, pooled from several time points, collected from a donor given antiretroviral therapy, either interrupted or continuous. The source of these receptors is a pool of human donors with HIV. Each CDR3 is given with its conserved first and last residue. Each record gives: clone size, J gene, D gene, V gene, CDR3 length, CDR3 DNA, CDR3 protein. D genes are given only for firm matches. Not all rows give a size; the values are once, few, many and, for expanded clones, a class.

>-|TRBJ2-5|TRBD1|TRBV29-1|14
TGCAGCGCCTGGGACAGATTATCTCAAGAGACCCAGTACTTC
CSAWDRLSQETQYF
>once|TRBJ1-2|-|TRBV2|15
TGTGCCAGCAGCTTGGAACCGGGACTAGGCTATGGCTACACCTTC
CASSLEPGLGYGYTF
>-|TRBJ2-7|-|TRBV6-6|10
TGTGCCAGCAGTGAAAGGGAACAGTACTTC
CASSEREQYF
>many|TRBJ2-7|TRBD1|TRBV28|13
TGTGCCAGCAGTACACAGGGGAACTACGAGCAGTACTTC
CASSTQGNYEQYF
>many|TRBJ1-1|-|TRBV20-1|13
TGCAGTGCTAGAGTGTGGGCCCAGGCTGAAGCTTTCTTT
CSARVWAQAEAFF
>many|TRBJ1-2|-|TRBV12-3/TRBV12-4|15
TGTGCCAGCAGTTTAGGTGCTTCCAGGGCACGGGGCTACACCTTC
CASSLGASRARGYTF
>many|TRBJ1-1|-|TRBV29-1|14
TGCAGCGTTGCGAGGGCCCCCAAGAACACTGAAGCTTTCTTT
CSVARAPKNTEAFF
>many|TRBJ1-5|-|TRBV19|15
TGTGCCAGTAGTATGGGACATGGAAATCATCAGCCCCAGCATTTT
CASSMGHGNHQPQHF
>-|TRBJ2-1|TRBD2|TRBV2|14
TGTGCCAGCAGTGTAACTAGCGGGGGTTGGGAGCAGTTCTTC
CASSVTSGGWEQFF
>-|TRBJ2-5|-|TRBV12-3/TRBV12-4|13
TGTGCCAGCAGTTTTTTTTCTCAAGAGACCCAGTACTTC
CASSFFSQETQYF
>many|TRBJ2-5|-|TRBV5-1|14
TGCGCCAGCAGCTTCGGACTGGGGGTGGAGACCCAGTACTTC
CASSFGLGVETQYF
>many|TRBJ2-7|TRBD1|TRBV7-2|15
TGTGCCAGCAGCACCGGACAGGGGGCGCGGTACGAGCAGTACTTC
CASSTGQGARYEQYF
>-|TRBJ1-1|-|TRBV10-1|14
TGCGCCAGCAGTGATGGGGGGAAGAACACTGAAGCTTTCTTT
CASSDGGKNTEAFF
>-|TRBJ2-3|-|TRBV19|14
TGTGCCAGTAGTATAGGGCCTGGGACAGATACGCAGTATTTT
CASSIGPGTDTQYF
>many|TRBJ2-1|-|TRBV20-1|16
TGCAGTGCCAAGACCATTCAGGAGGTTACAGGCAATGAGCAGTTCTTC
CSAKTIQEVTGNEQFF
>many|TRBJ2-7|TRBD1|TRBV12-3/TRBV12-4|12
TGTGCCAGCAGCCGCGGACAGGGCGAGCAGTACTTC
CASSRGQGEQYF
>many|TRBJ2-3|-|TRBV5-6|13
TGTGCCAGCAGCTTGGATTCGGCCAGCACGCAGTATTTT
CASSLDSASTQYF
>many|TRBJ1-5|-|TRBV27|16
TGTGCCAGCAGTTTGCTCAAGACAGTATGGGACCAGCCCCAGCATTTT
CASSLLKTVWDQPQHF
>many|TRBJ2-7|-|TRBV6-1|14
TGTGCCAGCAGTGAATTGGAACAGGTGTACGAGCAGTACTTC
CASSELEQVYEQYF
>medium-sized|TRBJ1-5|-|TRBV5-5|14
TGTGCCAGCAGCTTTACGGGTGGAGACCAGCCCCAGCATTTT
CASSFTGGDQPQHF
>-|TRBJ2-7|-|TRBV5-6|14
TGTGCCAGCAGCTTCCCCGGGAAAATCTACGAGCAGTACTTC
CASSFPGKIYEQYF
>medium-sized|TRBJ2-7|TRBD2|TRBV12-3/TRBV12-4|14
TGTGCCAGCAGTATGGGACTAGCGGATTACGAGCAGTACTTC
CASSMGLADYEQYF
>few|TRBJ2-2|TRBD2|TRBV7-2|15
TGTGCCAGCAGCTCAATAGCGGGGAACACCGGGGAGCTGTTTTTT
CASSSIAGNTGELFF
>many|TRBJ2-7|-|TRBV2|15
TGTGCCAGCCGGTTTGGAGGGAACACGGCCCACGAGCAGTACTTC
CASRFGGNTAHEQYF
>many|TRBJ1-1|-|TRBV14|14
TGTGCCAGCAGCCAAACCCAGGGGAACACTGAAGCTTTCTTT
CASSQTQGNTEAFF
>many|TRBJ2-7|TRBD1|TRBV19|16
TGTGCCAGTAGTAGGTCCGGGACAGGCAGCTCCTACGAGCAGTACTTC
CASSRSGTGSSYEQYF
>many|TRBJ1-3|-|TRBV28|15
TGTGCCAGCACCCACGAAACCCTCCCTGGAAACACCATATATTTT
CASTHETLPGNTIYF
>-|TRBJ1-3|-|TRBV7-9|17
TGTGCCAGCCGGACGGGGGGCCTGCTCATCTCTGGAAACACCATATATTTT
CASRTGGLLISGNTIYF
>many|TRBJ2-4|TRBD2|TRBV28|13
TGTGCCAGCGGGGGGGTGGCCAAAAACATTCAGTACTTC
CASGGVAKNIQYF
>many|TRBJ2-4|-|TRBV28|15
TGTGCCAGCAGTTCCCTCAGGGTCCCCAAAAACATTCAGTACTTC
CASSSLRVPKNIQYF
>many|TRBJ2-1|TRBD2|TRBV20-1|16
TGCAGTGCTAGCCGTACTAGCGGGGGGGCGTACAATGAGCAGTTCTTC
CSASRTSGGAYNEQFF
>many|TRBJ2-3|TRBD2|TRBV2|15
TGTGCCAGCAAAAGGACGGGGGGGCTCCCCGATACGCAGTATTTT
CASKRTGGLPDTQYF
>many|TRBJ1-5|-|TRBV12-3/TRBV12-4|15
TGTGCCAGCAGTTCATCGCCTTATAGCAATCAGCCCCAGCATTTT
CASSSSPYSNQPQHF
>many|TRBJ2-7|-|TRBV28|14
TGTGCCAGCAGTAAAGGGGCTACTGGCTACGAGCAGTACTTC
CASSKGATGYEQYF
>many|TRBJ1-1|TRBD1|TRBV24-1|15
TGTGCCACCAGTGCCGAGGGGGCTGGGAACACTGAAGCTTTCTTT
CATSAEGAGNTEAFF
>many|TRBJ2-3|TRBD2|TRBV28|16
TGTGCCAGCAGTCTGGCGACTAGCGGGGGAACAGATACGCAGTATTTT
CASSLATSGGTDTQYF
>many|TRBJ2-7|-|TRBV12-5|14
TGTGCTAGTGGTTTGGAGCCCGGCCTAAACGAGCAGTACTTC
CASGLEPGLNEQYF
>many|TRBJ2-5|-|TRBV5-1|13
TGCGCCAGCAGCTTAGCGGTCCAAGAGACCCAGTACTTC
CASSLAVQETQYF
>many|TRBJ1-3|-|TRBV9|15
TGTGCCAGCAGCGTTCAACAGGGAGCTGGAAACACCATATATTTT
CASSVQQGAGNTIYF
>few|TRBJ2-1|-|TRBV3-1|14
TGTGCCAGCAGCCAAGTACAAGGGACTGATGAGCAGTTCTTC
CASSQVQGTDEQFF